This T cell receptor beta chain was identified in a study of cytomegalovirus exposure and HLA in healthy donors. Regarding the study as a whole: About 180 TCR beta chains were listed as cytomegalovirus-associated. Within the 120 validation repertoires, first-cohort TCR clusters tended to co-occur, according to a later analysis. According to reports, the classifier identified cytomegalovirus status with high specificity and sensitivity.

Worth noting for this clone: Its matching antigen is unknown.

V dropped 6 bases and J dropped 5; count of bases not matched to a gene: 7. This CDR3 has 15 residues. Germline loops: CDR1 MNHNY, CDR2 SVGAGI (reference sequence). Measured with immunoSEQ multiplex PCR; TCRdb has only the in-frame clones, and not every one. Here the sample spans approximately 150,000 clones, roughly nine tenths being singletons. The donors were in the roughly 120-subject validation cohort, distinct from the approximately 700-subject first cohort. The chain combines TRBV6-6 with TRBJ2-2; 9 nucleotides match TRBD1. The sequence was obtained from a woman aged 18-29 years in good health and CMV-seropositive. The sequenced sample consisted of PBMCs. The CDR3 here is CASRAQGAWTGELFF. The CDR3 DNA follows: TGTGCCAGCAGGGCACAGGGGGCGTGGACCGGGGAGCTGTTTTTT.